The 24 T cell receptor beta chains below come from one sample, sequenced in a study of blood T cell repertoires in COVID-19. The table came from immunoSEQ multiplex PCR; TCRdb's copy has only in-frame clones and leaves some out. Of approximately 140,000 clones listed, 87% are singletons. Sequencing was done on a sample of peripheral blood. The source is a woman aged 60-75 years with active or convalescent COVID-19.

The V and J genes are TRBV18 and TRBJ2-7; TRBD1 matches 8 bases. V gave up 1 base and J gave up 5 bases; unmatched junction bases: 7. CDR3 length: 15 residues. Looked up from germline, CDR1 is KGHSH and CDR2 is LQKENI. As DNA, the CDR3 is TGTGCCAGCTCACCACTAGGACAGGGTGGGGACGAGCAGTACTTC. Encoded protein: CASSPLGQGGDEQYF. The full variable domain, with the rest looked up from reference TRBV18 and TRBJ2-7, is NAGVMQNPRHLVRRRGQEARLRCSPMKGHSHVYWYRQLPEEGLKFMVYLQKENIIDESGMPKERFSAEFPKEGPSILRIQQVVRGDSAAYFCASSPLGQGGDEQYFGPGTRLTVT.

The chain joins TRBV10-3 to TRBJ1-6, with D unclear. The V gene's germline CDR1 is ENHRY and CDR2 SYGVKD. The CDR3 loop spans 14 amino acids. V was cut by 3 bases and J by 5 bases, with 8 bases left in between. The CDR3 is CAISEQSNNSPLHF. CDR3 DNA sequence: TGTGCCATCAGTGAACAATCGAATAATTCACCCCTCCACTTT.

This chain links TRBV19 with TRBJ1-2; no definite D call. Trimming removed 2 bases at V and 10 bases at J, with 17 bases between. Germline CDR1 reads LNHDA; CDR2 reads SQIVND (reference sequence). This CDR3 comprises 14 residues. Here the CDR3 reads CASSILQVNNDYTF. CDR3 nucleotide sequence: TGTGCCAGTAGTATACTTCAGGTTAATAACGACTACACCTTC.

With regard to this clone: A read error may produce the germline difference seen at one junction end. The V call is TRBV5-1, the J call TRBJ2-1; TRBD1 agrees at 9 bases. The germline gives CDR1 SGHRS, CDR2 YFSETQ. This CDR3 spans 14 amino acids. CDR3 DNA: TGCGCCAGCAGGGCCGGGACAGGGTACATTGAGCAGTTCTTC. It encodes CASRAGTGYIEQFF. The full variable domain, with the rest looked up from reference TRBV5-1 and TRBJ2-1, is KAGVTQTPRYLIKTRGQQVTLSCSPISGHRSVSWYQQTPGQGLQFLFEYFSETQRNKGNFPGRFSGRQFSNSRSEMNVSTLELGDSALYLCASRAGTGYIEQFFGPGTRLTVL.

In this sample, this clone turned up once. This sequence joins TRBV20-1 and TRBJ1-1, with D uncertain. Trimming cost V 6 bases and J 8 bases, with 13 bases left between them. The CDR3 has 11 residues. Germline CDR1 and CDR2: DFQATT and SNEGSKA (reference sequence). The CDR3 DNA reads TGCAGTGCCTTCAGGTTTTTCGAAGCTTTCTTT. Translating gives CSAFRFFEAFF.

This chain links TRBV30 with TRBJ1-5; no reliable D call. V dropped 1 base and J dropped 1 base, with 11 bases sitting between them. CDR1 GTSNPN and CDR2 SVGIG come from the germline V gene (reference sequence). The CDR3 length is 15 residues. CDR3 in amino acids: CAWSAQSLSNQPQHF. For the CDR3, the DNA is TGTGCCTGGAGTGCACAGAGTCTCAGCAATCAGCCCCAGCATTTT.

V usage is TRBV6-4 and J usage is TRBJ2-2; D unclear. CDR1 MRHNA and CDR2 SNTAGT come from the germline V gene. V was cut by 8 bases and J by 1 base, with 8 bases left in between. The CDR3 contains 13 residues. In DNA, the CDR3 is TGTGCCAGCGGTAGTCTGAACACCGGGGAGCTGTTTTTT. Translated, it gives CASGSLNTGELFF.

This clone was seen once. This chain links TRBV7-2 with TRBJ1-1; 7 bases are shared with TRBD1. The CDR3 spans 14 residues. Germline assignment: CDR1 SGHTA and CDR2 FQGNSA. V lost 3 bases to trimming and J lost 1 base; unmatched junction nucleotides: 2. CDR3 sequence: CASSFGTANTEAFF. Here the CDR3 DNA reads TGTGCCAGCAGCTTCGGGACAGCGAACACTGAAGCTTTCTTT.

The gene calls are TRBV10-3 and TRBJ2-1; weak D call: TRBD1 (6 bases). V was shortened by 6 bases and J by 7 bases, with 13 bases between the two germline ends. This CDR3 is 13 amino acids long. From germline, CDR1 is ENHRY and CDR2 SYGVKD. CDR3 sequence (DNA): TGTGCCATCAGGAGGGCAGGGGTGAATGAGCAGTTCTTC. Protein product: CAIRRAGVNEQFF.

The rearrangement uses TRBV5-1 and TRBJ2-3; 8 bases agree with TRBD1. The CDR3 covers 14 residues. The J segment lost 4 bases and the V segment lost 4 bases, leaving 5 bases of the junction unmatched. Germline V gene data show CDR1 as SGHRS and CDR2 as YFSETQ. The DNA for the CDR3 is TGCGCCAGCAGCCAAAGACAGGGGCCAGATACGCAGTATTTT. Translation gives CASSQRQGPDTQYF. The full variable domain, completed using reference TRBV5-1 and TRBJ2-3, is KAGVTQTPRYLIKTRGQQVTLSCSPISGHRSVSWYQQTPGQGLQFLFEYFSETQRNKGNFPGRFSGRQFSNSRSEMNVSTLELGDSALYLCASSQRQGPDTQYFGPGTRLTVL.

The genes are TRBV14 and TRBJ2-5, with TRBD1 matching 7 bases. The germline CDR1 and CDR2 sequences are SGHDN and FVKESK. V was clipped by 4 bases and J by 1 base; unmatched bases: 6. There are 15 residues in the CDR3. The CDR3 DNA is TGTGCCAGCAGCCCGGGACAGAAATCCCAAGAGACCCAGTACTTC. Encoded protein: CASSPGQKSQETQYF.

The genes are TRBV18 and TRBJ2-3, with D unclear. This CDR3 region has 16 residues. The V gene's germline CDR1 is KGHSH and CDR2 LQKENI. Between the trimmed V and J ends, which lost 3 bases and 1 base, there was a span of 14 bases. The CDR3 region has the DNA TGTGCCAGCTCACCCAAACCCGACGGAGGCACAGATACGCAGTATTTT. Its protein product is CASSPKPDGGTDTQYF.

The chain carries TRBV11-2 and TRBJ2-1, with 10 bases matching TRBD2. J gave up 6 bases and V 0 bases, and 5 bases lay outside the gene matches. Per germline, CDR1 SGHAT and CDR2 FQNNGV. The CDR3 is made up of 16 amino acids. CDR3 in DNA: TGTGCCAGCAGCTTAGACCTAGCGGGGGCGGGCAATGAGCAGTTCTTC. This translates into CASSLDLAGAGNEQFF.

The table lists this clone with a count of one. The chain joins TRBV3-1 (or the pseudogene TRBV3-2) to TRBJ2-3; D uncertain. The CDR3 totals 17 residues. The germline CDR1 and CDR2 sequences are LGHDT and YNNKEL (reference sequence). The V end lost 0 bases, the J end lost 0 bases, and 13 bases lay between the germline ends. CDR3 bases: TGTGCCAGCAGCCAAGATATTACAGCAGCTAGCACAGATACGCAGTATTTT. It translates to CASSQDITAASTDTQYF.

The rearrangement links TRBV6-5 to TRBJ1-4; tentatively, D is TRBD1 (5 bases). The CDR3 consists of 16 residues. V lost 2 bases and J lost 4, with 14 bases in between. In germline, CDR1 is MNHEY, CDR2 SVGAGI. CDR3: CASSYGALSLNEKLFF. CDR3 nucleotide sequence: TGTGCCAGCAGTTACGGGGCCCTCTCCCTTAATGAAAAACTGTTTTTT.

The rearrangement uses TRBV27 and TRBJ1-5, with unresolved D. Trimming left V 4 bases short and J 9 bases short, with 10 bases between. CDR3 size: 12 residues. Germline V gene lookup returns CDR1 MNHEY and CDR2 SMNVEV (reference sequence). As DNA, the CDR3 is TGTGCCAGCAGTTCCCCCCCCGGGCCCCAGCATTTT. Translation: CASSSPPGPQHF.

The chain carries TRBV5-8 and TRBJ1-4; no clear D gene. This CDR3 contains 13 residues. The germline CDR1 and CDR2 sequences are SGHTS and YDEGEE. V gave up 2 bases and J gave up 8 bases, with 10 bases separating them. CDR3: CASSFSTSEKLFF. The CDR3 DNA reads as TGTGCCAGCAGCTTTTCTACTTCCGAAAAACTGTTTTTT.

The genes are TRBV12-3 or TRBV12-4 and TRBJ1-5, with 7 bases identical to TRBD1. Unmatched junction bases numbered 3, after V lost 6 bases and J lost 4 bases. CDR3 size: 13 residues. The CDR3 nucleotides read TGTGCCAGCAGATCGACAGGGAATCAGCCCCAGCATTTT. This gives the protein CASRSTGNQPQHF.

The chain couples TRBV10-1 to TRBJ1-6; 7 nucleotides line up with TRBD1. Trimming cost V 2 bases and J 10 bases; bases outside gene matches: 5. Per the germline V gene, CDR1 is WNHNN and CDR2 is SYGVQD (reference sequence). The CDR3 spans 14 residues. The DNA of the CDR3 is TGCGCCAGCAGTGAGCGGGACAGCGGCTCACCCCTCCACTTT. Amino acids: CASSERDSGSPLHF.

In nucleotides, the CDR3 is TGTGCCAGCAGCACTGGACAGAACTATGGCTACACCTTC. Protein: CASSTGQNYGYTF. The genes are TRBV7-2 and TRBJ1-2, with D perhaps TRBD1 (6 bases). This CDR3 contains 13 residues. Germline CDR1 SGHTA, CDR2 FQGNSA. V shed 5 bases and J shed 2 bases, with 9 bases lying between them.

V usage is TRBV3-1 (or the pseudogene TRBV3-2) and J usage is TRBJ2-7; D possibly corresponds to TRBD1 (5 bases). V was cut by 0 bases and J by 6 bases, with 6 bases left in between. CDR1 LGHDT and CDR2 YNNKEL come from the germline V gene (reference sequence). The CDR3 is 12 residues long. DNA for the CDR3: TGTGCCAGCAGCCAAGATGGGGCCGAGCAGTACTTC. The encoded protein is CASSQDGAEQYF.

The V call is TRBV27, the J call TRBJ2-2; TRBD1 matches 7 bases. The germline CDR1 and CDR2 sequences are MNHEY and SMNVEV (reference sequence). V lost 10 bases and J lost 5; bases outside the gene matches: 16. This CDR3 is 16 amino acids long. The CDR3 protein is CAILHPDRVGTGELFF. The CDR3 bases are TGTGCCATACTCCACCCTGACAGGGTCGGAACCGGGGAGCTGTTTTTT.

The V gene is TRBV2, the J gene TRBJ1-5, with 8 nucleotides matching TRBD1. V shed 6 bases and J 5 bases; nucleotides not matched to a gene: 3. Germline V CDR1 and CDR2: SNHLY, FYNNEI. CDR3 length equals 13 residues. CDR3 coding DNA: TGTGCCAGCAGGGGACAGGTCCATCAGCCCCAGCATTTT. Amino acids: CASRGQVHQPQHF.

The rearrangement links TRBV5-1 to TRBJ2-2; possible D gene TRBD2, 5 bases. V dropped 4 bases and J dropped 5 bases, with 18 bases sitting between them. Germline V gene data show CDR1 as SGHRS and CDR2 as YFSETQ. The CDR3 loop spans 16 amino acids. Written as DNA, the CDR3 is TGCGCCAGCAGCCCCAACTATTTAAGGGAGACCGGGGAGCTGTTTTTT. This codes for CASSPNYLRETGELFF.